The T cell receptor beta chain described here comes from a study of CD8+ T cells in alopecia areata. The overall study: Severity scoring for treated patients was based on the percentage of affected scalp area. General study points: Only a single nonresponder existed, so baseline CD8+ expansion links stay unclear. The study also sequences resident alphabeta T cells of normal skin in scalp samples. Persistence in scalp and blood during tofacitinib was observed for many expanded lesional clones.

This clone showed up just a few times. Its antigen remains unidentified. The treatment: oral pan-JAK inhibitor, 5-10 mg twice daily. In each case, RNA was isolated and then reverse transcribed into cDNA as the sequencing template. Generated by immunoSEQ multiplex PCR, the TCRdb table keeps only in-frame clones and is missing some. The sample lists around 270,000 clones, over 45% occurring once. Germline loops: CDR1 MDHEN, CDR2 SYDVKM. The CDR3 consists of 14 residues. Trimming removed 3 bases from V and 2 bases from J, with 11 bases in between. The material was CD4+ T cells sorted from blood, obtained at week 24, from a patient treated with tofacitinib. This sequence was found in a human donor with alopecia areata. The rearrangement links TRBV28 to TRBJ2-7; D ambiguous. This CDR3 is CASSFSHTTYEQYF. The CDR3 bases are TGTGCCAGCAGTTTCAGTCATACCACCTACGAGCAGTACTTC. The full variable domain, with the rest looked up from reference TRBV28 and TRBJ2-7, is DVKVTQSSRYLVKRTGEKVFLECVQDMDHENMFWYRQDPGLGLRLIYFSYDVKMKEKGDIPEGYSVSREKKERFSLILESASTNQTSMYLCASSFSHTTYEQYFGPGTRLTVT.